These T cell receptor beta chains were read from a single sample in a study of OX40 agonist ivuxolimab in advanced cancers. Profiled with immunoSEQ multiplex PCR; TCRdb holds only in-frame clones, not every one. The sample lists about 6,700 clones, about 94% seen once, with roughly 11% in the top ten. Sequences were derived from CD4+ or CD8+ T cells sorted from blood, sampled in a trial of the OX40 agonist ivuxolimab. These receptors were obtained from an adult with an advanced solid tumor such as melanoma, head and neck, liver or kidney cancer. Both conserved end residues are part of each CDR3. A D gene is named only where the DNA matches it firmly. Not every row has a clone size; where given, it reads once, few, many or a size class.

V gene: TRBV7-9
D gene: .
clone size: .
J gene: TRBJ1-2
CDR3 DNA: TGTGCCAGCACCCTAGGGTCCGAGGGCGGCCTCTATGGCTACACCTTC
CDR3 protein: CASTLGSEGGLYGYTF

V gene: TRBV7-3
D gene: .
clone size: .
J gene: TRBJ2-2
CDR3 DNA: TGTGCCAGCAGCCCCCTATCCCGGGTTAGCCATGGGGAGCTGTTTTTT
CDR3 protein: CASSPLSRVSHGELFF

V gene: TRBV19
D gene: .
clone size: .
J gene: TRBJ2-2
CDR3 DNA: TGTGCCAGTAGTATCAGGTTGGACACCGGGGAGCTGTTTTTT
CDR3 protein: CASSIRLDTGELFF

V gene: TRBV30
D gene: TRBD1
clone size: .
J gene: TRBJ1-2
CDR3 DNA: TGTGCCTGGCGGGACAGGGGCTATGGCTACACCTTC
CDR3 protein: CAWRDRGYGYTF

V gene: TRBV5-5
D gene: TRBD1
clone size: .
J gene: TRBJ2-7
CDR3 DNA: TGTGCCAGCAGCTTAGCCGGGACAGTCACCTACGAGCAGTACTTC
CDR3 protein: CASSLAGTVTYEQYF

V gene: TRBV6-5
D gene: .
clone size: .
J gene: TRBJ2-7
CDR3 DNA: TGTGCCAGCAGGAACAGGGACTCCTACGAGCAGTACTTC
CDR3 protein: CASRNRDSYEQYF

V gene: TRBV21-1
D gene: .
clone size: .
J gene: TRBJ2-2
CDR3 DNA: TGTGCCAGCAGCAAAGCGCCGGGGACCGGGGAGCTGTTTTTT
CDR3 protein: CASSKAPGTGELFF

V gene: TRBV14
D gene: TRBD2
clone size: .
J gene: TRBJ2-7
CDR3 DNA: TGTGCCAGCAGCCAAGATTCGCGGGAGTTGGGTGAGCAGTACTTC
CDR3 protein: CASSQDSRELGEQYF

V gene: TRBV28
D gene: .
clone size: .
J gene: TRBJ2-2
CDR3 DNA: TGTGCCAGCAGTTTATGGGGTAGCACCGGGGAGCTGTTTTTT
CDR3 protein: CASSLWGSTGELFF

V gene: TRBV30
D gene: TRBD1
clone size: .
J gene: TRBJ1-5
CDR3 DNA: TGTGCCTGGAGAACGACAGGGGTTCAGCCCCAGCATTTT
CDR3 protein: CAWRTTGVQPQHF

V gene: TRBV5-6
D gene: .
clone size: .
J gene: TRBJ1-3
CDR3 DNA: TGTGCCAGCAGCTTAGGGGGAGGCTCTGGAAACACCATATATTTT
CDR3 protein: CASSLGGGSGNTIYF

V gene: TRBV21-1
D gene: .
clone size: .
J gene: TRBJ2-2
CDR3 DNA: TGTGCCAGCAACCCCAGGGCCATCGGGGAGCTGTTTTTT
CDR3 protein: CASNPRAIGELFF

V gene: TRBV10-3
D gene: TRBD1
clone size: .
J gene: TRBJ1-1
CDR3 DNA: TGTGCCATCAGTGCAGGGGGGTCGAACACTGAAGCTTTCTTT
CDR3 protein: CAISAGGSNTEAFF

V gene: TRBV9
D gene: .
clone size: once
J gene: TRBJ1-6
CDR3 DNA: TGTGCCAGCAGCCCCCACCGGGACTCCCGAAGTAATTCACCCCTCCACTTT
CDR3 protein: CASSPHRDSRSNSPLHF

V gene: TRBV19
D gene: TRBD2
clone size: .
J gene: TRBJ2-3
CDR3 DNA: TGTGCCAGTAGTATTACTAGCGGGCCCCGCACAGATACGCAGTATTTT
CDR3 protein: CASSITSGPRTDTQYF

V gene: TRBV30
D gene: .
clone size: .
J gene: TRBJ1-2
CDR3 DNA: TGTGCCTGGAGTGTAATGGGACACTATGGCTACACCTTC
CDR3 protein: CAWSVMGHYGYTF

V gene: TRBV30
D gene: .
clone size: .
J gene: TRBJ1-3
CDR3 DNA: TGTGCCTGGAGTGTATCGTCCGGAAACACCATATATTTT
CDR3 protein: CAWSVSSGNTIYF

V gene: TRBV7-6
D gene: TRBD1
clone size: .
J gene: TRBJ2-7
CDR3 DNA: TGTGCCAGCAGCTCTGTCACAGGGGGCCTTAGCTCGCACGAGCAGTACTTC
CDR3 protein: CASSSVTGGLSSHEQYF

V gene: TRBV5-1
D gene: .
clone size: .
J gene: TRBJ2-3
CDR3 DNA: TGCGCCAGCAGGGTCCGGGGTGGGGGCACAGATACGCAGTATTTT
CDR3 protein: CASRVRGGGTDTQYF

V gene: TRBV6-5
D gene: TRBD1
clone size: .
J gene: TRBJ2-7
CDR3 DNA: TGTGCCAGCAGCAGAGCCGGACAGGGTAAAAACGAGCAGTACTTC
CDR3 protein: CASSRAGQGKNEQYF

V gene: TRBV19
D gene: TRBD2
clone size: .
J gene: TRBJ2-1
CDR3 DNA: TGTGCCAGTAGGGCGGGACTAGCGGGAGCAGACTACAATGAGCAGTTCTTC
CDR3 protein: CASRAGLAGADYNEQFF

V gene: TRBV9
D gene: TRBD1
clone size: .
J gene: TRBJ2-1
CDR3 DNA: TGTGCCAGCAGCGTAGGGGGGTCAGGGACAGGGGGCTTTTACAATGAGCAGTTCTTC
CDR3 protein: CASSVGGSGTGGFYNEQFF

V gene: TRBV11-2
D gene: TRBD2
clone size: .
J gene: TRBJ2-7
CDR3 DNA: TGTGCCAGCAGGGACCCGCGGGAGGGCTACGAGCAGTACTTC
CDR3 protein: CASRDPREGYEQYF

V gene: TRBV9
D gene: TRBD1
clone size: .
J gene: TRBJ2-7
CDR3 DNA: TGTGCCAGCAGCGCGGGGATGGGACAGGCTCTGACCTACGAGCAGTACTTC
CDR3 protein: CASSAGMGQALTYEQYF

V gene: TRBV28
D gene: TRBD2
clone size: .
J gene: TRBJ2-3
CDR3 DNA: TGTGCCAGCAGTTTGGCAGCGGGAGTGTCAGATACGCAGTATTTT
CDR3 protein: CASSLAAGVSDTQYF

V gene: TRBV5-4
D gene: TRBD1
clone size: .
J gene: TRBJ2-7
CDR3 DNA: TGTGCCAGCAGCTTGTCCCCAGGGGGCACCTACGAGCAGTACTTC
CDR3 protein: CASSLSPGGTYEQYF

V gene: TRBV23-1
D gene: .
clone size: .
J gene: TRBJ2-5
CDR3 DNA: TGCGCCAGCAGTCAACGGAAAGAGACCCAGTACTTC
CDR3 protein: CASSQRKETQYF

V gene: TRBV7-2
D gene: .
clone size: .
J gene: TRBJ2-1
CDR3 DNA: TGTGCCAGCAGCTTAGTTGCTCAGGTCTACAATGAGCAGTTCTTC
CDR3 protein: CASSLVAQVYNEQFF

V gene: TRBV6-1
D gene: TRBD2
clone size: .
J gene: TRBJ2-7
CDR3 DNA: TGTGCCAGCAGGACTAGCGGGAGGAGCTCCTACGAGCAGTACTTC
CDR3 protein: CASRTSGRSSYEQYF

V gene: TRBV11-3
D gene: .
clone size: .
J gene: TRBJ2-2
CDR3 DNA: TGTGCCAGCAGCTTAGATGGTGGTGGGGAGCTGTTTTTT
CDR3 protein: CASSLDGGGELFF

V gene: TRBV18
D gene: .
clone size: .
J gene: TRBJ1-1
CDR3 DNA: TGTGCCAGCTCACCGCTTAACTGGGAGAACACTGAAGCTTTCTTT
CDR3 protein: CASSPLNWENTEAFF

V gene: TRBV27
D gene: .
clone size: once
J gene: TRBJ2-5
CDR3 DNA: TGTGCCAGCAGGAGGGCCGGTTCGGAGACCCAGTACTTC
CDR3 protein: CASRRAGSETQYF